This T cell receptor beta chain derives from a study of blood T cell repertoires in COVID-19. Across the whole study: COVID-19 samples from acute and convalescent phases originated in the United States, Italy and Spain. In each case, the material was cDNA or gDNA derived from T cells, B-cell-depleted T cells, or PBMCs.

J was trimmed by 4 bases and V by 6 bases; bases with no gene match: 1. The CDR3 has 13 amino acids. The germline gives CDR1 MNHEY, CDR2 SMNVEV (reference sequence). How the authors handled the data: Reference gene primers were amplified, and this amplification served to estimate nucleated cell counts. Profiling relied on immunoSEQ multiplex PCR, and the TCRdb table lists in-frame clones only, not all of them. The D gene and trimming were derived from the DNA, and the V and J assignments and clone size from that table. This sample has 32,000 or so clones, with about 88% found just once. The sequenced sample was peripheral blood. The chain carries TRBV27 and TRBJ2-5; 11 bases are shared with TRBD1. The receptor's source is a man in his 70s with acute or convalescent COVID-19. For the CDR3, the DNA is TGTGCCAGCAGGGGGACAGGGGGAGAGACCCAGTACTTC. Its translation: CASRGTGGETQYF.